These T cell receptor beta chains were read from a single sample in a study of OX40 agonist ivuxolimab in advanced cancers. Here immunoSEQ multiplex PCR was the method, and the copy in TCRdb shows in-frame clones only, minus some. The sample has about 100,000 clones, approximately 90% seen once. Sequenced material: CD4+ or CD8+ T cells sorted from blood, taken in a trial of the OX40 agonist ivuxolimab. These receptors came from an adult with an advanced solid tumor such as melanoma, head and neck, liver or kidney cancer. The CDR3 runs from the conserved cysteine through the conserved F or W. Each record gives: V gene, J gene, D gene, clone size, CDR3 DNA, CDR3 protein. A D gene is named only where the DNA matches it firmly. A clone size is listed for some rows: how often the clone was seen (once, few, many), or a class if it is expanded.

v_gene: TRBV15; j_gene: TRBJ2-2; d_gene: TRBD2; abundance: NA; CDR3nt: TGTGCCACCAGCAGAGCGACTAGCGGGAGATATACCGGGGAGCTGTTTTTT; CDR3aa: CATSRATSGRYTGELFF
v_gene: TRBV5-1; j_gene: TRBJ1-2; d_gene: TRBD1; abundance: NA; CDR3nt: TGCGCCAGCAGCTTTGGGACGACAGGGATGTCAGGCTACACCTTC; CDR3aa: CASSFGTTGMSGYTF
v_gene: TRBV18; j_gene: TRBJ2-7; d_gene: NA; abundance: NA; CDR3nt: TGTGCCAGCTCACCGTCGGAGGGGAGGTTGTACGAGCAGTACTTC; CDR3aa: CASSPSEGRLYEQYF
v_gene: TRBV7-2; j_gene: TRBJ2-7; d_gene: NA; abundance: NA; CDR3nt: TGTGCCAGCAGCTTAGAGTTCAGCTCCTACGAGCAGTACTTC; CDR3aa: CASSLEFSSYEQYF
v_gene: TRBV15; j_gene: TRBJ2-5; d_gene: TRBD1; abundance: NA; CDR3nt: TGTGCCACCAGCAGAGTGGGGACAGGCAAAGAGACCCAGTACTTC; CDR3aa: CATSRVGTGKETQYF
v_gene: TRBV4-2; j_gene: TRBJ2-1; d_gene: NA; abundance: NA; CDR3nt: TGTGCCAGCAGCGTACGACAGGGAGGGGGAGAGAATGAGCAGTTCTTC; CDR3aa: CASSVRQGGGENEQFF
v_gene: TRBV5-1; j_gene: TRBJ2-1; d_gene: TRBD2; abundance: NA; CDR3nt: TGCGCCAGCAGCCGCGGACTAGCGGGAGGTGCTCTCGATGAGCAGTTCTTC; CDR3aa: CASSRGLAGGALDEQFF
v_gene: TRBV7-2; j_gene: TRBJ2-1; d_gene: NA; abundance: once; CDR3nt: TGTGCCAGCAGCCCTCGTACGGGAGCGAGTGAGCAGTTCTTC; CDR3aa: CASSPRTGASEQFF
v_gene: TRBV7-8; j_gene: TRBJ2-7; d_gene: TRBD1; abundance: NA; CDR3nt: TGTGCCAGCAGCCGGGACAGGGGGTCCTACGAGCAGTACTTC; CDR3aa: CASSRDRGSYEQYF
v_gene: TRBV7-2; j_gene: TRBJ1-1; d_gene: NA; abundance: NA; CDR3nt: TGTGCCAGCAGCCAAAGCTTGTATGAAGCTTTCTTT; CDR3aa: CASSQSLYEAFF
v_gene: TRBV6-5; j_gene: TRBJ2-7; d_gene: NA; abundance: NA; CDR3nt: TGTGCCAGCAGCCGCGAGGGGGGGGGAACCTACGAGCAGTACTTC; CDR3aa: CASSREGGGTYEQYF
v_gene: TRBV28; j_gene: TRBJ2-1; d_gene: NA; abundance: NA; CDR3nt: TGTGCCAGCACCAAGGGGGGGATCAACAATGAGCAGTTCTTC; CDR3aa: CASTKGGINNEQFF